The rows below give T cell receptor beta chains drawn from one sample of a study of CD8 T cells in Susac syndrome. In TCRdb, the immunoSEQ multiplex PCR reads were re-called with MiXCR into one record per CDR3 protein. The repertoire consists of approximately 300,000 distinct CDR3 sequences, with roughly 85% occurring once and the leading ten covering roughly 0.21%. Sequencing was performed on CD8+ T cells from PBMCs. All receptors come from a human donor with multiple sclerosis. Both conserved end residues are part of each CDR3. D genes are given only for firm matches. Size values are once, few and many counts, or a class for expanded clones, and some rows have none.

DNA: TGTGCCACCAGTGCCTCGGGACAGGGCCACGAGCAGTACTTC; CDR3: CATSASGQGHEQYF; D: TRBD1; size: -; J: TRBJ2-7; V: TRBV24-1
DNA: TGTGCCAGCAGTGACTCAGGAGCGGCCACAGATACGCAGTATTTT; CDR3: CASSDSGAATDTQYF; D: -; size: few; J: TRBJ2-3; V: TRBV6-4
DNA: TGTGCTAGTGGTTTGGTAACCCCCACAACAGGCCGGGACACGGAACCGAACACTGAAGCTTTCTTT; CDR3: CASGLVTPTTGRDTEPNTEAFF; D: -; size: -; J: TRBJ1-1; V: TRBV12-5
DNA: TGTGCCAGCAGCCCACAGGGGGGAGCTTCCTACGAGCAGTACTTC; CDR3: CASSPQGGASYEQYF; D: TRBD1; size: -; J: TRBJ2-7; V: TRBV12-3/TRBV12-4
DNA: TGTGCCAGCAGCTTACGTAGCGGGACTTGGGATGAGCAGTTCTTC; CDR3: CASSLRSGTWDEQFF; D: TRBD2; size: -; J: TRBJ2-1; V: TRBV11-1
DNA: TGTGCCAGCAGGGACTTCCCTTCCTACGAGCAGTACTTC; CDR3: CASRDFPSYEQYF; D: -; size: -; J: TRBJ2-7; V: TRBV6-1
DNA: TGTGCCAGTAGTCCCCCGAACAGGGGAGCCTACAATGAGCAGTTCTTC; CDR3: CASSPPNRGAYNEQFF; D: TRBD1; size: -; J: TRBJ2-1; V: TRBV19
DNA: TGCGCCAGCAGCTTACTAGCTCCCAATGAGCAGTTCTTC; CDR3: CASSLLAPNEQFF; D: -; size: -; J: TRBJ2-1; V: TRBV5-1
DNA: TGTGCCAGTAGTATTGCGGACGGGGCCTACGAGCAGTACTTC; CDR3: CASSIADGAYEQYF; D: -; size: -; J: TRBJ2-7; V: TRBV19
DNA: TGCAGTGCTCAGATGGAGGGACTTTCTCCCCACTACAATGAGCAGTTCTTC; CDR3: CSAQMEGLSPHYNEQFF; D: -; size: -; J: TRBJ2-1; V: TRBV20-1
DNA: TGTGCCAGCAGCTTGCGTCTTTTTCATGGCTACACCTTC; CDR3: CASSLRLFHGYTF; D: -; size: -; J: TRBJ1-2; V: TRBV5-4
DNA: TGCGCCAGCAGCGCTGGGACTAGCGGGAGCTCCTACGAGCAGTACTTC; CDR3: CASSAGTSGSSYEQYF; D: TRBD2; size: -; J: TRBJ2-7; V: TRBV4-3
DNA: TGTGCCAGCAGTCGGACAGAATTAGCCTACGAGCAGTACTTC; CDR3: CASSRTELAYEQYF; D: -; size: -; J: TRBJ2-7; V: TRBV5-8
DNA: TGCAGTGCTAGAGCACTACACTTAATGGGGGAAATGAACACTGAAGCTTTCTTT; CDR3: CSARALHLMGEMNTEAFF; D: -; size: -; J: TRBJ1-1; V: TRBV20-1
DNA: TGCAGTGCTAGAGATCTAGGAGGTAAAAACATTCAGTACTTC; CDR3: CSARDLGGKNIQYF; D: -; size: -; J: TRBJ2-4; V: TRBV20-1
DNA: TGCAGTGCTAGTGAGACAGGGAGCCCTCTAAGGGACACTGAAGCTTTCTTT; CDR3: CSASETGSPLRDTEAFF; D: TRBD1; size: -; J: TRBJ1-1; V: TRBV20-1
DNA: TGTGCCAGCAGACCCGGGACAGGGGGCTCTGAGCAGTACTTC; CDR3: CASRPGTGGSEQYF; D: TRBD1; size: once; J: TRBJ2-7; V: TRBV12-3/TRBV12-4
DNA: TGTGCCAGCAGCCCGGGGGCCAGGGGTTACGAGCAGTACTTC; CDR3: CASSPGARGYEQYF; D: -; size: -; J: TRBJ2-7; V: TRBV27
DNA: TGTGCCAGCAGCCAAGATTCACGGGAGGACTCCTACGAGCAGTACTTC; CDR3: CASSQDSREDSYEQYF; D: TRBD2; size: -; J: TRBJ2-7; V: TRBV4-2
DNA: TGTGCCAGCAGCCATTTTACGGACGGGGGTCCCGAGCAGTACTTC; CDR3: CASSHFTDGGPEQYF; D: -; size: -; J: TRBJ2-7; V: TRBV27
DNA: TGTGCCAGCAGTTCGGGCTACTCCTACGAGCAGTACTTC; CDR3: CASSSGYSYEQYF; D: -; size: few; J: TRBJ2-7; V: TRBV7-2
DNA: TGCGCCAGCAGCTTGCACAGGACAGCCCTCTACGAGCAGTACTTC; CDR3: CASSLHRTALYEQYF; D: -; size: -; J: TRBJ2-7; V: TRBV5-1
DNA: TGCGCCAGCAGCCAAGGAGGGGGATGGAACACTGAAGCTTTCTTT; CDR3: CASSQGGGWNTEAFF; D: -; size: -; J: TRBJ1-1; V: TRBV4-3
DNA: TGTGCCAGCAGTTGGCAGGGGACGGGTCAGCCCCAGCATTTT; CDR3: CASSWQGTGQPQHF; D: -; size: -; J: TRBJ1-5; V: TRBV27
DNA: TGCGCCAGCAGCCAAGACCTCCATTCCCGGGACGGTGTTACTGAAGCTTTCTTT; CDR3: CASSQDLHSRDGVTEAFF; D: -; size: -; J: TRBJ1-1; V: TRBV4-1